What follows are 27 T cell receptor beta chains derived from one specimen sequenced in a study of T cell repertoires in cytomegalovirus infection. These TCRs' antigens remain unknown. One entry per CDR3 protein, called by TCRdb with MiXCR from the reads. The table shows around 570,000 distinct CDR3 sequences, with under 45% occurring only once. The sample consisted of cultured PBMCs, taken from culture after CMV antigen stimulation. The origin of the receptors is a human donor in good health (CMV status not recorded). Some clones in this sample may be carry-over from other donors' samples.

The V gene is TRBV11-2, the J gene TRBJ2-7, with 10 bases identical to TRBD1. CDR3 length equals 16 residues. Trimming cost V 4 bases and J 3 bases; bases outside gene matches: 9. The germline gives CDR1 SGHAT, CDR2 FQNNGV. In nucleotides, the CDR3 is TGTGCCAGCAGCTCCCGGCTTGGGACAGGGGACTACGAGCAGTACTTC. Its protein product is CASSSRLGTGDYEQYF. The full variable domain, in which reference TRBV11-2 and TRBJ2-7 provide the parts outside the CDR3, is EAGVAQSPRYKIIEKRQSVAFWCNPISGHATLYWYQQILGQGPKLLIQFQNNGVVDDSQLPKDRFSAERLKGVDSTLKIQPAKLEDSAVYLCASSSRLGTGDYEQYFGPGTRLTVT.

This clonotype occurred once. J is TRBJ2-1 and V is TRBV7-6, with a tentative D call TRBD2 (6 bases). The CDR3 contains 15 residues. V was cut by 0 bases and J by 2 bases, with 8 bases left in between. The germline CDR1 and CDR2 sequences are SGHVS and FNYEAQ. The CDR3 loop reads CASSLARGTYNEQFF. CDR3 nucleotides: TGTGCCAGCAGCTTAGCGCGGGGAACCTACAATGAGCAGTTCTTC.

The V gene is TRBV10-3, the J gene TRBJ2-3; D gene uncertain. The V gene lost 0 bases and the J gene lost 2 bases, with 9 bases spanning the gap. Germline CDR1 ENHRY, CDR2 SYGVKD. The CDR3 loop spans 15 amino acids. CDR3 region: CAISESITHTDTQYF. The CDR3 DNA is TGTGCCATCAGTGAGTCGATCACCCACACAGATACGCAGTATTTT.

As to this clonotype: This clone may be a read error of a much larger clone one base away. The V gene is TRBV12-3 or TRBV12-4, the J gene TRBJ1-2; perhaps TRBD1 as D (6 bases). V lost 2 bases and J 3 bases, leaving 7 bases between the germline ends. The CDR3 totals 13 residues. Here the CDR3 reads CASSLQGYYGYTF. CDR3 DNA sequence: TGTGCCAGCAGTTTACAGGGGTACTATGGCTACACCTTC.

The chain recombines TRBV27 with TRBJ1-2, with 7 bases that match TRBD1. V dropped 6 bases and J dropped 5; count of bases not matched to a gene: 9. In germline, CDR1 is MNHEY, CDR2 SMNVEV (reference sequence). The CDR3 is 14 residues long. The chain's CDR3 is CASRGQAWGYGYTF. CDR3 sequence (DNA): TGTGCCAGCAGAGGACAGGCCTGGGGATATGGCTACACCTTC.

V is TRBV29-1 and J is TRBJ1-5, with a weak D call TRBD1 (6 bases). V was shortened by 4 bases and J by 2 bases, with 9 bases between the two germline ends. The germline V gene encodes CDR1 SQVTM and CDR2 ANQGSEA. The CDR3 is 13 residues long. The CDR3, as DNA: TGCAGCGTTGGGGGGGCGGGCAATCAGCCCCAGCATTTT. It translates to CSVGGAGNQPQHF.

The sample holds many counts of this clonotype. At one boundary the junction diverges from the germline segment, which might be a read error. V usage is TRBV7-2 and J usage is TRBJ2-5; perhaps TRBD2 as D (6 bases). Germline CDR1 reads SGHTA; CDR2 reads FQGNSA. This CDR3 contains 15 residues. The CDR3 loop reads CASILGGGNQETQYF. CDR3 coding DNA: TGTGCCAGCATCTTAGGTGGGGGGAACCAGGAGACCCAGTACTTC.

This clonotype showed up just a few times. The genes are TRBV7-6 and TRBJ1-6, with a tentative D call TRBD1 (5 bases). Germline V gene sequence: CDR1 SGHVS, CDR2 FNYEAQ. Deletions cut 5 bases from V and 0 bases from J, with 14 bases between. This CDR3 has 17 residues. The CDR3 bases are TGTGCCAGCAGCCAGCAGGCGGGGGGCTCCTATAATTCACCCCTCCACTTT. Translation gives CASSQQAGGSYNSPLHF.

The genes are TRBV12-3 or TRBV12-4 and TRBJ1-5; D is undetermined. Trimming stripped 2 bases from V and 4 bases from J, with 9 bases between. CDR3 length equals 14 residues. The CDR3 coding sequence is TGTGCCAGCAGTTTATGGGAAGAGAATCAGCCCCAGCATTTT. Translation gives CASSLWEENQPQHF.

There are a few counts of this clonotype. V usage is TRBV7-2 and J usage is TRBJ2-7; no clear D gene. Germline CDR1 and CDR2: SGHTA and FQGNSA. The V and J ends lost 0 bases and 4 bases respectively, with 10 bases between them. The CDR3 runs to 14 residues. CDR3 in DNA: TGTGCCAGCAGCTTAGCTTGGGGTCCATACGAGCAGTACTTC. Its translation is CASSLAWGPYEQYF.

CDR3 DNA sequence: TGTGCCAGCAGCCGCGGACTGATCAATGAGCAGTTCTTC. Its protein product is CASSRGLINEQFF. V usage is TRBV7-2 and J usage is TRBJ2-1, with D possibly TRBD2 on 5 matching bases. CDR1 SGHTA and CDR2 FQGNSA come from the germline V gene. The CDR3 is 13 residues long. The V end was cut by 5 bases, the J end by 6 bases, with 11 bases between.

The CDR3 sequence: CASSFGGGGGDIQYF. In DNA, the CDR3 is TGTGCCAGCAGCTTCGGGGGAGGGGGTGGAGACATTCAGTACTTC. The V call is TRBV11-2, the J call TRBJ2-4; TRBD2 is a possible D gene (7 bases). Germline CDR1 reads SGHAT; CDR2 reads FQNNGV. The CDR3 sequence is 15 residues long. V was pared by 3 bases and J by 8 bases, with 17 bases between.

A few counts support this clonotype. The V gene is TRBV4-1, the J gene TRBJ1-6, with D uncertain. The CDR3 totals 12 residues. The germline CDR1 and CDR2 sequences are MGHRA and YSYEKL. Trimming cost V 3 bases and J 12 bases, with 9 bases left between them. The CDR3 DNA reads TGCGCCAGCAGCCAGCTTGTAGGACCCCTCCACTTT. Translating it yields CASSQLVGPLHF.

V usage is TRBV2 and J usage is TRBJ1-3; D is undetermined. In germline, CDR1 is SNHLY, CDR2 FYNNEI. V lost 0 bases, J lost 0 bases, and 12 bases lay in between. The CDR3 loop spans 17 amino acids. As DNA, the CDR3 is TGTGCCAGCAGTGAAGCGCGGGGTAGCCGCTCTGGAAACACCATATATTTT. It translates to CASSEARGSRSGNTIYF.

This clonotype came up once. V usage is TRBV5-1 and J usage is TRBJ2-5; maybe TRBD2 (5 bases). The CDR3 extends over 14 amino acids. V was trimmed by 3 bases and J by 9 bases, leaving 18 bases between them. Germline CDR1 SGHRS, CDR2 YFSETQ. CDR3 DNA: TGCGCCAGCAGCTATCTGAGCGGTACCTCGTCCCAGTACTTC. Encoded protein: CASSYLSGTSSQYF. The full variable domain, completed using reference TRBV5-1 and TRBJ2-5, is KAGVTQTPRYLIKTRGQQVTLSCSPISGHRSVSWYQQTPGQGLQFLFEYFSETQRNKGNFPGRFSGRQFSNSRSEMNVSTLELGDSALYLCASSYLSGTSSQYFGPGTRLLVL.

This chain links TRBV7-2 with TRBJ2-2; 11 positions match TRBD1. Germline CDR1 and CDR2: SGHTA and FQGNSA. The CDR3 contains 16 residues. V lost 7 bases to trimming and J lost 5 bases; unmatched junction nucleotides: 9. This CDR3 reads CASNREGTGGTGELFF. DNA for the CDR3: TGTGCCAGCAATCGAGAAGGGACAGGGGGGACCGGGGAGCTGTTTTTT.

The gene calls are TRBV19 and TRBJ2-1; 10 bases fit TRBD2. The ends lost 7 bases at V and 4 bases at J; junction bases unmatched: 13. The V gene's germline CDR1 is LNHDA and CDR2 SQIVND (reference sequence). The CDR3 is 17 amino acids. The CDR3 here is CASTVRLAGNLYNEQFF. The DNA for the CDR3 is TGTGCCAGTACCGTAAGACTAGCGGGTAATTTATACAATGAGCAGTTCTTC. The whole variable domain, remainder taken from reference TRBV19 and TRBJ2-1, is DGGITQSPKYLFRKEGQNVTLSCEQNLNHDAMYWYRQDPGQGLRLIYYSQIVNDFQKGDIAEGYSVSREKKESFPLTVTSAQKNPTAFYLCASTVRLAGNLYNEQFFGPGTRLTVL.

CDR3 loop: CASTRLSAEAFF. The CDR3 DNA sequence: TGTGCCAGCACAAGGTTGAGTGCTGAAGCTTTCTTT. This chain joins TRBV12-3 or TRBV12-4 and TRBJ1-1, with no clear D. The ends were cut back, 7 bases at V and 6 bases at J, with 12 bases in the middle. The CDR3 has 12 residues.

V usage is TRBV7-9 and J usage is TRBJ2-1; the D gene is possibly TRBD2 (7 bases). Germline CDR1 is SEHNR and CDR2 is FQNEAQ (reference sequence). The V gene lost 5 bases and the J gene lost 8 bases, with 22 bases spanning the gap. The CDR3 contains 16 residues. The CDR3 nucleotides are TGTGCCAGCAGCCCCAGAGGGGGGGGGCGCTTAGATGAGCAGTTCTTC. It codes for CASSPRGGGRLDEQFF.

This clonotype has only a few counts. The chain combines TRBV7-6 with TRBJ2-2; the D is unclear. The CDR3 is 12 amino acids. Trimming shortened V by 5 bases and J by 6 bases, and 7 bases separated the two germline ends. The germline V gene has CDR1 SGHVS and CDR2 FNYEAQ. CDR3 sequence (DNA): TGTGCCAGCAGCCCCCGTTCCGGGGAGCTGTTTTTT. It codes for CASSPRSGELFF.

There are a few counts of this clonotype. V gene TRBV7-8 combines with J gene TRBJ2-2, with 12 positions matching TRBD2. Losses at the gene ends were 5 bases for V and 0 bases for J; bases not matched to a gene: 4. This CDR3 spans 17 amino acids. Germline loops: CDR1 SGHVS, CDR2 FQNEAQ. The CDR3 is CASSRLAGASNTGELFF. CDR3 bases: TGTGCCAGCAGCAGACTAGCGGGGGCTTCGAACACCGGGGAGCTGTTTTTT.

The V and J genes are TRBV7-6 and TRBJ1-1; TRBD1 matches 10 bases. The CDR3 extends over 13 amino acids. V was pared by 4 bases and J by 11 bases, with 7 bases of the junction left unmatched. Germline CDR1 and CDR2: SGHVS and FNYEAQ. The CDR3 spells CASSSRDRGFAFF. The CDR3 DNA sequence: TGTGCCAGCAGCTCCCGGGACAGGGGTTTCGCTTTCTTT.

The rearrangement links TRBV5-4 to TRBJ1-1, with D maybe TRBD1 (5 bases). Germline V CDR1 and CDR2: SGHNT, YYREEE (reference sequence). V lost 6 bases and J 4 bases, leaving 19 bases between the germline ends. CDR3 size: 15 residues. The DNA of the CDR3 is TGTGCCAGCAAGTGGGGTCAGGGAGACGGCACTGAAGCTTTCTTT. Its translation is CASKWGQGDGTEAFF.

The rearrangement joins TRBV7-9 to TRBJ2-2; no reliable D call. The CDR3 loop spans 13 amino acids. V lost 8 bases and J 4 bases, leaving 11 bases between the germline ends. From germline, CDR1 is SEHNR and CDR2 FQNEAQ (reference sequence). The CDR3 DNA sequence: TGTGCCAGCGGAGTAGGTGGCACCGGGGAGCTGTTTTTT. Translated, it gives CASGVGGTGELFF.

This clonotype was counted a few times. The CDR3 nucleotides read TGTGCCAGCAGCTTAACGGCGGGCACAGATACGCAGTATTTT. It translates to CASSLTAGTDTQYF. J is TRBJ2-3 and V is TRBV7-6, with unresolved D. This CDR3 has 14 residues. V shed 2 bases and J shed 1 base, with 7 bases lying between them. Germline V gene lookup returns CDR1 SGHVS and CDR2 FNYEAQ.

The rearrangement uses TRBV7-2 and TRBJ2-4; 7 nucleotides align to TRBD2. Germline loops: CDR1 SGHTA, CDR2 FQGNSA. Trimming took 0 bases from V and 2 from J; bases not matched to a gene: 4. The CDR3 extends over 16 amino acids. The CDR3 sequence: CASSLAREKPKNIQYF. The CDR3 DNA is TGTGCCAGCAGCTTAGCGCGGGAGAAACCCAAAAACATTCAGTACTTC.

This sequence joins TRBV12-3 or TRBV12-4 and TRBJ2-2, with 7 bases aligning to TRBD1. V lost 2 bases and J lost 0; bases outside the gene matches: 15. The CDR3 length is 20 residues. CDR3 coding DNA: TGTGCCAGCAGTTTATCGCTGGAAAGCAGTACAGGGGCGAACACCGGGGAGCTGTTTTTT. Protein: CASSLSLESSTGANTGELFF.